This TCR beta chain was documented in a study of T cell repertoires in cytomegalovirus infection. About the study: Public signatures in TCR beta pointed to CMV infection and matching HLA type.

Germline V lookup: CDR1 SGHTA, CDR2 FQGNSA. The CDR3 contains 14 residues. V shed 3 bases and J shed 3 bases, with 11 bases lying between them. In this sample, this clonotype turned up a few times. Its target is not known. TCRdb fed the reads into MiXCR, producing one record per CDR3 protein. The data show roughly 700,000 distinct CDR3 sequences, around 30% seen once. Study-wide points: The cumulative frequency of public TCR beta families distinguished individuals who carried CMV together with the relevant HLA.

This chain joins TRBV7-2 and TRBJ1-1; tentatively, D is TRBD1 (5 bases). The sequence was obtained from a human donor in good health (CMV status not recorded). Some clones in this sample may be carry-over from other donors' samples. The sample was cultured PBMCs, taken from culture after CMV antigen stimulation. The CDR3 DNA reads as TGTGCCAGCAGCTTGGGCAGGGTGGACACTGAAGCTTTCTTT. Translating it yields CASSLGRVDTEAFF.